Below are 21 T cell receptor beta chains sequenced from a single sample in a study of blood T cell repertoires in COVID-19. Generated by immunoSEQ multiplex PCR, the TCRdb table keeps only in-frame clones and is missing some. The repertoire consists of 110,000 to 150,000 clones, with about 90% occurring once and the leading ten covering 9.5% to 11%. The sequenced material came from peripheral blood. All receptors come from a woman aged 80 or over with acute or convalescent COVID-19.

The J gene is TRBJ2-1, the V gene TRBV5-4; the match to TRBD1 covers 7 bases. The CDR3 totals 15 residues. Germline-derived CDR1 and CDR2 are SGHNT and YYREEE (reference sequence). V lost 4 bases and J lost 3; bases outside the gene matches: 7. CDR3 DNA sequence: TGTGCCAGCAGCCTCGACAGGGCCCTCTACAATGAGCAGTTCTTC. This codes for CASSLDRALYNEQFF.

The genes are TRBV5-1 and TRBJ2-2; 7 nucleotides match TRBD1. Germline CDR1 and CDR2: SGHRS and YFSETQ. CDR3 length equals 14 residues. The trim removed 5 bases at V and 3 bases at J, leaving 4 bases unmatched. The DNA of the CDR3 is TGCGCCAGCAGTTGGCAGGGGGACACCGGGGAGCTGTTTTTT. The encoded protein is CASSWQGDTGELFF. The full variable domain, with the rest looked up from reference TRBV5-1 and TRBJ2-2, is KAGVTQTPRYLIKTRGQQVTLSCSPISGHRSVSWYQQTPGQGLQFLFEYFSETQRNKGNFPGRFSGRQFSNSRSEMNVSTLELGDSALYLCASSWQGDTGELFFGEGSRLTVL.

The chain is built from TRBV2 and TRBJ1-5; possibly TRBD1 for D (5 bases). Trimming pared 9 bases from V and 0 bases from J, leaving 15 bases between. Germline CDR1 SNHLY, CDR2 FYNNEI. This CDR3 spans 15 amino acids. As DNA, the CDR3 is TGTGCCAGTAGGGGTCCCCGGAATAGCAATCAGCCCCAGCATTTT. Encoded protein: CASRGPRNSNQPQHF.

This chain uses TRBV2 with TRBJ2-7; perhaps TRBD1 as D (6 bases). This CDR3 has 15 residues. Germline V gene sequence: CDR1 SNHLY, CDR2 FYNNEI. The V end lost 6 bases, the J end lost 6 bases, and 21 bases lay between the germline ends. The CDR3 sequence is CASRPTGFSTVEQYF. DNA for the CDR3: TGTGCCAGCAGGCCGACAGGATTTAGTACAGTCGAGCAGTACTTC.

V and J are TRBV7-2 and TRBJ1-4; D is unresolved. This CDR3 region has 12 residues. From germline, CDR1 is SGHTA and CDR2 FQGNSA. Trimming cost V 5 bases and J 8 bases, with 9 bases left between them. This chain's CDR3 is CASSKGREKLFF. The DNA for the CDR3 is TGTGCCAGCAGCAAAGGGAGGGAAAAACTGTTTTTT. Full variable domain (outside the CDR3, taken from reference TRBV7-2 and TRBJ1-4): GAGVSQSPSNKVTEKGKDVELRCDPISGHTALYWYRQSLGQGLEFLIYFQGNSAPDKSGLPSDRFSAERTGGSVSTLTIQRTQQEDSAVYLCASSKGREKLFFGSGTQLSVL.

The DNA of the CDR3 is TGTGCCAGCAGTGGGGGGACAGGGGGGTCTTACGAGCAGTACTTC. Amino acids: CASSGGTGGSYEQYF. The chain combines TRBV6-6 with TRBJ2-7, with 11 nucleotides matching TRBD1. V lost 5 bases to trimming and J lost 4 bases; unmatched junction nucleotides: 7. Germline loops: CDR1 MNHNY, CDR2 SVGAGI (reference sequence). The CDR3 is 15 amino acids.

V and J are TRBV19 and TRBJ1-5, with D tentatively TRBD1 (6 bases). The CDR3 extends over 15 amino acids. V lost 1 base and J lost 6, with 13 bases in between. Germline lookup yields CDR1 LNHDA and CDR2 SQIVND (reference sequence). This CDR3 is CASSIGTGRGQPQHF. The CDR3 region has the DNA TGTGCCAGTAGTATAGGAACAGGGAGAGGTCAGCCCCAGCATTTT.

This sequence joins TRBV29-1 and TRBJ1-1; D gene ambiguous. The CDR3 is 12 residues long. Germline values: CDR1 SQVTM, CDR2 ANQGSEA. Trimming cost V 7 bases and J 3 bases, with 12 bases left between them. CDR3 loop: CSGGVGDTEAFF. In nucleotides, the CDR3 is TGCAGCGGCGGGGTTGGTGACACTGAAGCTTTCTTT. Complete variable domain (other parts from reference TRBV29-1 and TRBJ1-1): SAVISQKPSRDICQRGTSLTIQCQVDSQVTMMFWYRQQPGQSLTLIATANQGSEATYESGFVIDKFPISRPNLTFSTLTVSNMSPEDSSIYLCSGGVGDTEAFFGQGTRLTVV.

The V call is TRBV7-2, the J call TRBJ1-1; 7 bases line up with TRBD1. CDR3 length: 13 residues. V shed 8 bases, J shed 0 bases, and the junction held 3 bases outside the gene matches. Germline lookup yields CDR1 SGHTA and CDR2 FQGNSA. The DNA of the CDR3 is TGTGCCAGCGCGGGACAGCTGAACACTGAAGCTTTCTTT. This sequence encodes CASAGQLNTEAFF.

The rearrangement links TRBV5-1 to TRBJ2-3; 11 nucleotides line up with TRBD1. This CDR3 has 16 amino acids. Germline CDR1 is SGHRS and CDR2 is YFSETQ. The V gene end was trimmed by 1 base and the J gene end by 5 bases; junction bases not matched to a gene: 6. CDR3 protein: CASSLFGTGGGDTQYF. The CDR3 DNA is TGCGCCAGCAGCTTGTTCGGGACAGGGGGAGGAGATACGCAGTATTTT.

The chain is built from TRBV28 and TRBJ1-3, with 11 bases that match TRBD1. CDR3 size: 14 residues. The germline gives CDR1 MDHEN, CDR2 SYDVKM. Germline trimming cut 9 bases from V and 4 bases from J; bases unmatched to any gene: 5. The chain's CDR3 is CASRTGGEGNTIYF. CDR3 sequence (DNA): TGTGCCAGTCGGACAGGGGGCGAAGGAAACACCATATATTTT.

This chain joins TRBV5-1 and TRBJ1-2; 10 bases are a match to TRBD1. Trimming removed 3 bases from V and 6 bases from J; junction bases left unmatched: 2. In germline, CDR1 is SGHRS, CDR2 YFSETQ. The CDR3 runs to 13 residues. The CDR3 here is CASSSGQGDGYTF. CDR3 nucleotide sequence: TGCGCCAGCAGCTCTGGACAGGGGGATGGCTACACCTTC.

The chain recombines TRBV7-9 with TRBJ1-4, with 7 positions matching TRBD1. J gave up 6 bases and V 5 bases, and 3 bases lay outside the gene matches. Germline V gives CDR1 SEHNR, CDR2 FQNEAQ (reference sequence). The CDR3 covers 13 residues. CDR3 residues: CASSQTGDEKLFF. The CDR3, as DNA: TGTGCCAGCAGCCAAACAGGGGATGAAAAACTGTTTTTT.

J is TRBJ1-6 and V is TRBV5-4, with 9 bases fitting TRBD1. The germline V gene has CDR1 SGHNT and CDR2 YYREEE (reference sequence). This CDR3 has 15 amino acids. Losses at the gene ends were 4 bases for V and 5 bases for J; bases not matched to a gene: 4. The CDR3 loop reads CASSPWTGDNSPLHF. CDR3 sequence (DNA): TGTGCCAGCAGCCCCTGGACAGGGGATAATTCACCCCTCCACTTT. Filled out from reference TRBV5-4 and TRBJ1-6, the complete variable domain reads ETGVTQSPTHLIKTRGQQVTLRCSSQSGHNTVSWYQQALGQGPQFIFQYYREEENGRGNFPPRFSGLQFPNYSSELNVNALELDDSALYLCASSPWTGDNSPLHFGNGTRLTVT.

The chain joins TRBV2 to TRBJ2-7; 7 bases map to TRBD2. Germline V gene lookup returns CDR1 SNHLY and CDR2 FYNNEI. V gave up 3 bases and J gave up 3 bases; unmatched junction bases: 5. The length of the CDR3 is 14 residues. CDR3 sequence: CASSEGLNGYEQYF. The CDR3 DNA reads TGTGCCAGCAGTGAGGGACTAAACGGCTACGAGCAGTACTTC.

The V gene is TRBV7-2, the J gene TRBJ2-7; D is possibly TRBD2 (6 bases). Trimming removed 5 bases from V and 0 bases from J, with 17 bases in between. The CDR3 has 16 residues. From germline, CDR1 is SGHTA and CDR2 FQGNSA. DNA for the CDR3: TGTGCCAGCAGCCCCGGGCGGGGTTCGGGCTCCTACGAGCAGTACTTC. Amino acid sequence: CASSPGRGSGSYEQYF.

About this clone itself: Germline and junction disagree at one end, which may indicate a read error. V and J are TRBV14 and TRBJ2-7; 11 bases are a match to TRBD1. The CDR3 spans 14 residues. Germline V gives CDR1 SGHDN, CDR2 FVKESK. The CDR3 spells CASSRSGTGGIVNF. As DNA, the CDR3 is TGTGCCAGCAGCCGTTCCGGGACAGGGGGAATCGTAAACTTC. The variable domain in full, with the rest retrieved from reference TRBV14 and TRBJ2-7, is EAGVTQFPSHSVIEKGQTVTLRCDPISGHDNLYWYRRVMGKEIKFLLHFVKESKQDESGMPNNRFLAERTGGTYSTLKVQPAELEDSGVYFCASSRSGTGGIVNFGPGTRLTVT.

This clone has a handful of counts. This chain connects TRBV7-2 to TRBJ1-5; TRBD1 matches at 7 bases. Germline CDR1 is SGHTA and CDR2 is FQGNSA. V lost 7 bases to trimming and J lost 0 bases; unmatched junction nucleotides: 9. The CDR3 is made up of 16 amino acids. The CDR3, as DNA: TGTGCCAGCAAATTTTCCGGGACAGATAGCAATCAGCCCCAGCATTTT. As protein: CASKFSGTDSNQPQHF.

CDR3 DNA sequence: TGCGCCAGCAGCTTGGTGGGGACAGTCAACAATGAGCAGTTCTTC. This codes for CASSLVGTVNNEQFF. V usage is TRBV5-1 and J usage is TRBJ2-1; 7 bases map to TRBD1. The V gene's germline CDR1 is SGHRS and CDR2 YFSETQ. The CDR3 covers 15 residues. The V gene end was trimmed by 0 bases and the J gene end by 5 bases; junction bases not matched to a gene: 5.

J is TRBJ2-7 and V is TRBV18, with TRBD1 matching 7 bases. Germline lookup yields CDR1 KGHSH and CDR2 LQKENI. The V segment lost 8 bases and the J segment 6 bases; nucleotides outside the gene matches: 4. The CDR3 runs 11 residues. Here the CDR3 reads CASGTETEQYF. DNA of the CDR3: TGTGCCAGCGGGACAGAGACCGAGCAGTACTTC. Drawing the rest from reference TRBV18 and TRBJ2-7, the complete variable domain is NAGVMQNPRHLVRRRGQEARLRCSPMKGHSHVYWYRQLPEEGLKFMVYLQKENIIDESGMPKERFSAEFPKEGPSILRIQQVVRGDSAAYFCASGTETEQYFGPGTRLTVT.

CDR3 nucleotide sequence: TGTGCCAGCTCACCGACAGCAGGGGATCAGCCCCAGCATTTT. Its protein product is CASSPTAGDQPQHF. This sequence joins TRBV18 and TRBJ1-5, with a tentative D call TRBD1 (6 bases). V lost 3 bases and J 5 bases, leaving 11 bases between the germline ends. Germline V gene sequence: CDR1 KGHSH, CDR2 LQKENI. The CDR3 is 14 amino acids. The complete variable domain, with remaining parts taken from reference TRBV18 and TRBJ1-5, reads NAGVMQNPRHLVRRRGQEARLRCSPMKGHSHVYWYRQLPEEGLKFMVYLQKENIIDESGMPKERFSAEFPKEGPSILRIQQVVRGDSAAYFCASSPTAGDQPQHFGDGTRLSIL.